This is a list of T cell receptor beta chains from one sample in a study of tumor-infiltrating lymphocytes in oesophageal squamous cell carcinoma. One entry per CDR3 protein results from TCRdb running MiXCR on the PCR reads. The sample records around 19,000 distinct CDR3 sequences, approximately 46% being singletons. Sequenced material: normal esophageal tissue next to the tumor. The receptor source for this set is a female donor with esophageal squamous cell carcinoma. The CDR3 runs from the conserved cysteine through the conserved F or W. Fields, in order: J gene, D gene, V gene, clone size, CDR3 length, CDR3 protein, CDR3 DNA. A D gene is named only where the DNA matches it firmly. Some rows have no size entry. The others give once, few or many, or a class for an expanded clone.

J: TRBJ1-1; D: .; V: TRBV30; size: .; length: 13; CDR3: CAWKPARSSEAFF; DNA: TGTGCCTGGAAACCTGCCCGGAGCAGTGAAGCTTTCTTT
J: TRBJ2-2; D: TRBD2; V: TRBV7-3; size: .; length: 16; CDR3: CASSSTAGGLPGELFF; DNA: TGTGCCAGCAGCTCCACAGCGGGGGGGCTGCCCGGCGAGCTGTTTTTT
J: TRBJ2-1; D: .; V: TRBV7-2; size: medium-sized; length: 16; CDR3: CASSSAAGASYNEQFF; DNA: TGTGCCAGCAGCTCAGCTGCTGGCGCTTCCTACAATGAGCAGTTCTTC
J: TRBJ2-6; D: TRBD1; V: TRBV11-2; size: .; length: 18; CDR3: CASSLGGTGGERANVLTF; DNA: TGTGCCAGCAGCTTAGGGGGGACAGGGGGCGAAAGGGCCAACGTCCTGACTTTC
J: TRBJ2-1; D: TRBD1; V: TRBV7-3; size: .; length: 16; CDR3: CASSPRDRGSYNEQFF; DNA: TGTGCCAGCAGCCCCCGGGACAGGGGATCCTACAATGAGCAGTTCTTC
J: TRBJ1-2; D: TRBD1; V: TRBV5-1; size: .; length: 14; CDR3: CASSATGGNYGYTF; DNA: TGCGCCAGCAGCGCCACAGGGGGCAACTATGGCTACACCTTC
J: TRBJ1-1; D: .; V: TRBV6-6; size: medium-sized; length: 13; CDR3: CASSYSMGREAFF; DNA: TGTGCCAGCAGTTACTCGATGGGTAGGGAAGCTTTCTTT
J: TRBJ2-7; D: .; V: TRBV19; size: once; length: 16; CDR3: CASSQTRGGRSYEQYF; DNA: TGTGCCAGTAGTCAGACCAGGGGGGGGAGGTCCTACGAGCAGTACTTC
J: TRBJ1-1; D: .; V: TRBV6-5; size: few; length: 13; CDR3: CASSYSNRPEAFF; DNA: TGTGCCAGCAGTTACTCGAACAGGCCTGAAGCTTTCTTT
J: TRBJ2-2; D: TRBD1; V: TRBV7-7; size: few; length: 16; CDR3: CASSFSTGAYTGELFF; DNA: TGTGCTAGCAGCTTTTCGACAGGGGCTTACACCGGGGAGCTGTTTTTT
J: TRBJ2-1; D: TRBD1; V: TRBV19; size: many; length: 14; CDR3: CASSQGASYNEQFF; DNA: TGTGCCAGTAGTCAGGGGGCATCATACAATGAGCAGTTCTTC
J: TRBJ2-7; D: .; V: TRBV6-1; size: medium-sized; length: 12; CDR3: CASRTTGYEQYF; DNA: TGTGCCAGCAGGACCACGGGCTACGAGCAGTACTTC
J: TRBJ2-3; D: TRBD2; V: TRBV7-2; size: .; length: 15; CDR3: CASSRTGLGTDTQYF; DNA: TGTGCCAGCAGCCGTACGGGACTAGGCACAGATACGCAGTATTTT
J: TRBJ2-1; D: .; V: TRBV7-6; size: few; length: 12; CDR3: CASSLGMNEQFF; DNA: TGTGCCAGCAGCTTAGGTATGAATGAGCAGTTCTTC
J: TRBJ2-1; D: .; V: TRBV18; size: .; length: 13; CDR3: CASSPPFSYEQFF; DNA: TGTGCCAGCTCACCCCCATTCTCCTACGAGCAGTTCTTC
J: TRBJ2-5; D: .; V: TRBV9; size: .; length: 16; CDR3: CASSSQGGGFQETQYF; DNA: TGTGCCAGCAGCTCCCAAGGGGGGGGTTTTCAGGAGACCCAGTACTTC
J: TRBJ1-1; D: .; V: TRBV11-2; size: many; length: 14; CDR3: CASSFRGPNTEAFF; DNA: TGTGCCAGCAGCTTTCGGGGGCCGAACACTGAAGCTTTCTTT
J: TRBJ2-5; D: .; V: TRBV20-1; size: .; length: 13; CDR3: CSAELTGRETQYF; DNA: TGCAGTGCAGAACTCACAGGGCGGGAGACCCAGTACTTC
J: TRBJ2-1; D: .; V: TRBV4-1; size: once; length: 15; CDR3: CASSQGSSSYNEQFF; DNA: TGCGCCAGCAGCCAAGGTAGCAGCTCCTACAATGAGCAGTTCTTC
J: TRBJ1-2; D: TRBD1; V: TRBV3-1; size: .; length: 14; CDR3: CASSPQGGMRGYTF; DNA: TGTGCCAGCAGCCCACAGGGGGGGATGAGGGGCTACACCTTC
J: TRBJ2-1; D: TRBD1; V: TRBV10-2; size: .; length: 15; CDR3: CASIGDRGLRDEQFF; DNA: TGCGCCAGCATAGGAGACAGGGGGCTTAGGGATGAGCAGTTCTTC
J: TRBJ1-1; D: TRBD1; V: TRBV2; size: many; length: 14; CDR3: CASKRQGMNTEAFF; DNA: TGTGCCAGCAAAAGACAGGGGATGAACACTGAAGCTTTCTTT
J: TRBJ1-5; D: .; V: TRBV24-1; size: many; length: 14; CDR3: CATSDRASNQPQHF; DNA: TGTGCCACCAGTGACAGGGCTAGCAATCAGCCCCAGCATTTT
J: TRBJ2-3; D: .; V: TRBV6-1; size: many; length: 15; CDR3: CASSLAGGHTDTQYF; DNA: TGTGCCAGCAGCCTGGCCGGGGGTCACACAGATACGCAGTATTTT
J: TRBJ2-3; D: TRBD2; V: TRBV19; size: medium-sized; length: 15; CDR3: CASTRLAGGGDTQYF; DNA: TGTGCCAGTACTCGACTAGCGGGAGGAGGTGATACGCAGTATTTT
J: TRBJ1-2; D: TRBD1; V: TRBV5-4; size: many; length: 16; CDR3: CASSSGQGASNYGYTF; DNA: TGTGCCAGCAGCTCAGGACAGGGGGCTTCTAACTATGGCTACACCTTC
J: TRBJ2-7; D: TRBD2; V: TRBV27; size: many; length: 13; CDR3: CASRLAGSYEQYF; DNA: TGTGCCAGCAGACTAGCGGGATCGTACGAGCAGTACTTC
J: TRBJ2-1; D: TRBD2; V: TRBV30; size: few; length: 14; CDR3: CAWTSGRDVVEQFF; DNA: TGTGCCTGGACTAGCGGGAGGGATGTTGTTGAGCAGTTCTTC
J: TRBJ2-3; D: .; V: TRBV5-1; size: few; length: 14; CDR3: CASSLVQGTDTQYF; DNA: TGCGCCAGCAGCTTGGTCCAGGGGACAGATACGCAGTATTTT
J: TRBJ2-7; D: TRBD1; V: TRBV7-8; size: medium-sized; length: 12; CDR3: CASSPQGAWQYF; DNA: TGTGCCAGCAGCCCACAGGGGGCTTGGCAGTACTTC
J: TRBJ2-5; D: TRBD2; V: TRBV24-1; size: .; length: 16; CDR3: CATSAASGREKETQYF; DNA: TGTGCCACCAGTGCGGCTAGCGGGAGGGAAAAGGAGACCCAGTACTTC
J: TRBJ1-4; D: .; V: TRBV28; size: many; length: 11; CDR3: CASEHGEKLFF; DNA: TGTGCCAGCGAGCATGGGGAAAAACTGTTTTTT
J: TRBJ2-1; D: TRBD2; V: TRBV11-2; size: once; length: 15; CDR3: CASSTRGSSYNEQFF; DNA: TGTGCCAGCAGCACCCGCGGGAGCTCCTACAATGAGCAGTTCTTC
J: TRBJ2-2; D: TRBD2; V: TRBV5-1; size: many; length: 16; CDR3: CASSPSGGADTGELFF; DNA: TGCGCCAGCAGCCCAAGCGGGGGGGCCGACACCGGGGAGCTGTTTTTT
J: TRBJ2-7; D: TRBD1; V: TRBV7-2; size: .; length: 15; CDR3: CASSLLQGPTGEQYF; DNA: TGTGCCAGCAGCTTACTACAGGGGCCTACTGGTGAGCAGTACTTC
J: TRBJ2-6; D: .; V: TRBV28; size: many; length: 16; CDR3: CASSSFDGSGANVLTF; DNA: TGTGCCAGCAGTTCCTTTGATGGCTCTGGGGCCAACGTCCTGACTTTC
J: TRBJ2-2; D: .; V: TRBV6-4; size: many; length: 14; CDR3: CASSDSGETGELFF; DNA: TGTGCCAGCAGTGACTCAGGGGAGACCGGGGAGCTGTTTTTT
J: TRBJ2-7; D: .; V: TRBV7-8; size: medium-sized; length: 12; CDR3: CASSLARYEQYF; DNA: TGTGCCAGCAGCTTAGCCCGGTACGAGCAGTACTTC
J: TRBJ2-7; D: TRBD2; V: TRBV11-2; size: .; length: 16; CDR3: CASSSPQREGSYEQYF; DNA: TGTGCCAGCAGTTCCCCCCAGCGGGAGGGATCCTACGAGCAGTACTTC
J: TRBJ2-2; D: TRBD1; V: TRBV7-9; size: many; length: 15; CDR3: CASRYGQGYTGELFF; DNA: TGTGCCAGCAGATACGGACAGGGGTACACCGGGGAGCTGTTTTTT
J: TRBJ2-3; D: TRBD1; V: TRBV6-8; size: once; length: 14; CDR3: CASRRQGATDTQYF; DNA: TGTGCCAGCAGACGACAGGGGGCAACAGATACGCAGTATTTT
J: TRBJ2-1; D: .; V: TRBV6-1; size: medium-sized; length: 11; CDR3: CASYSGNEQFF; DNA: TGTGCCAGTTATTCGGGGAATGAGCAGTTCTTC
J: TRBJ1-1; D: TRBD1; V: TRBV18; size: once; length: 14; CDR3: CASSWDSVKTEAFF; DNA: TGTGCCAGCTCTTGGGACAGTGTGAAAACTGAAGCTTTCTTT
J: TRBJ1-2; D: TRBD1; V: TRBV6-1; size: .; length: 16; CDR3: CASSERFGRGKSGYTF; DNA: TGTGCCAGCAGTGAACGATTCGGCAGGGGGAAATCGGGCTACACCTTC
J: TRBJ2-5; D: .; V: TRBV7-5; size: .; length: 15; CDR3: CISVPAAVGGETQYF; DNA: .